This T cell receptor beta chain was sequenced during a study of blood T cell repertoires in COVID-19. Participant-given clinical history determined each cohort assignment. Donors in Cohort 3 counted as recovered after two negative PCRs, clearance, or symptom resolution. In the original analysis: Cell counts per sample came from amplifying reference gene primers. Repertoires were generated with immunoSEQ multiplex PCR, while TCRdb's copy carries only in-frame clones and drops some. V and J calls and clone size come straight from that table; D and trimming were deduced from the DNA. Counted here are about 460,000 clones, roughly nine tenths occurring once; the ten biggest clones make up approximately 8%. Germline CDR1 is SNHLY and CDR2 is FYNNEI. V lost 4 bases, J lost 0 bases, and 6 bases stayed unmatched. The CDR3 runs to 17 residues.

The genes are TRBV2 and TRBJ1-5; TRBD1 matches at 10 bases. The source material was PBMCs or T cells enriched from blood (not recorded which). The source of this sequence is a woman aged 55-69 years who had recovered from COVID-19. CDR3 nucleotide sequence: TGTGCCAGCAGTGGACAGGGGGCGGCGTATAGCAATCAGCCCCAGCATTTT. It codes for CASSGQGAAYSNQPQHF. The full variable domain, rest sourced from reference TRBV2 and TRBJ1-5, is EPEVTQTPSHQVTQMGQEVILRCVPISNHLYFYWYRQILGQKVEFLVSFYNNEISEKSEIFDDQFSVERPDGSNFTLKIRSTKLEDSAMYFCASSGQGAAYSNQPQHFGDGTRLSIL.